This TCR beta chain originates from a study of HIV-infected patients and healthy controls. No cell fractionation was done, so the repertoire covers all unsorted peripheral blood T cells. The RNA source was a roughly 2.5 ml peripheral blood draw. cDNA was made from 500 ng RNA using alpha and beta constant primers. Using multiplexing indices, alpha and beta chain libraries were generated apart by chain-specific third strand synthesis. The SP2 site served as the priming point for second strand synthesis. Each CDR3 protein gets one entry after TCRdb re-called the 5' RACE reads with MiXCR. The repertoire consists of about 17,000 distinct CDR3 sequences, with 5% to 6.5% occurring once and the leading ten covering 1.5% to 2%. The germline V gene has CDR1 DFQATT and CDR2 SNEGSKA (reference sequence). Trimming stripped 1 base from V and 2 bases from J, with 4 bases between. This CDR3 is 12 amino acids long.

This clonotype has at least ten counts. The receptor comes from an adult in good health. V and J are TRBV20-1 and TRBJ2-3; D not certain. Sequencing input: blood. CDR3 region: CSARVSTDTQYF. DNA of the CDR3: TGCAGTGCTAGAGTATCCACAGATACGCAGTATTTT.